The 28 T cell receptor beta chains listed next were all sequenced from one sample in a study of CD8 T cells in ankylosing spondylitis. MiXCR was run by TCRdb on the 5' RACE reads, yielding one entry per CDR3 protein. The table lists about 150,000 distinct CDR3 sequences, approximately 32% of them singletons, with 6% in the top ten. The source material was synovial fluid, either unsorted or a sorted T cell fraction (not recorded which). All receptors come from a male donor with ankylosing spondylitis.

This sequence joins TRBV7-2 and TRBJ2-5, with D maybe TRBD1 (6 bases). Germline V CDR1 and CDR2: SGHTA, FQGNSA. There are 14 residues in the CDR3. V shed 1 base and J shed 3 bases, with 9 bases lying between them. CDR3 protein: CASSLETGKETQYF. DNA for the CDR3: TGTGCCAGCAGCTTAGAAACAGGGAAAGAGACCCAGTACTTC.

This clonotype was recorded once. V gene TRBV11-2 combines with J gene TRBJ1-1, with 7 positions matching TRBD1. CDR1 is SGHAT and CDR2 is FQNNGV in the germline V gene. The length of the CDR3 is 17 residues. V was pared by 5 bases and J by 2 bases, with 14 bases of the junction left unmatched. CDR3 coding DNA: TGTGCCAGCAGCCCCCAAGCCCGGGACAGATCAAACACTGAAGCTTTCTTT. This codes for CASSPQARDRSNTEAFF. Drawing the rest from reference TRBV11-2 and TRBJ1-1, the complete variable domain is EAGVAQSPRYKIIEKRQSVAFWCNPISGHATLYWYQQILGQGPKLLIQFQNNGVVDDSQLPKDRFSAERLKGVDSTLKIQPAKLEDSAVYLCASSPQARDRSNTEAFFGQGTRLTVV.

The rearrangement joins TRBV20-1 to TRBJ2-3; 10 bases align to TRBD2. Germline CDR1 is DFQATT and CDR2 is SNEGSKA (reference sequence). The CDR3 is made up of 15 amino acids. J was trimmed by 4 bases and V by 6 bases; bases with no gene match: 10. The CDR3 DNA is TGCAGTGCCAGCGAACTAGCGGGGATAGCAGATACGCAGTATTTT. Translating it yields CSASELAGIADTQYF.

This clonotype was counted a few times. The rearrangement joins TRBV6-1 to TRBJ1-1, with 8 bases fitting TRBD1. The CDR3 runs 16 residues. CDR1 MNHNS and CDR2 SASEGT come from the germline V gene. V shed 6 bases, J shed 4 bases, and the junction held 13 bases outside the gene matches. In DNA form, the CDR3 reads TGTGCCAGCAGGAGGCAGGGACAGGCCTTTGGCACTGAAGCTTTCTTT. Residues: CASRRQGQAFGTEAFF.

Ten or more counts support this clonotype. CDR3: CASSLVPENREQYF. The CDR3, as DNA: TGCGCCAGCAGCTTGGTACCTGAAAATCGCGAGCAGTACTTC. The chain carries TRBV5-1 and TRBJ2-7, with D unresolved. This CDR3 is 14 amino acids long. Germline loops: CDR1 SGHRS, CDR2 YFSETQ. Trimming pared 0 bases from V and 6 bases from J, leaving 13 bases between.

This clonotype was observed a few times. This sequence joins TRBV28 and TRBJ1-2; D not resolved. The V end lost 2 bases, the J end lost 2 bases, and 9 bases lay between the germline ends. CDR1 and CDR2 (germline): MDHEN, SYDVKM. The CDR3 has 14 residues. The CDR3 sequence: CASSLGPPNYGYTF. The CDR3 DNA reads as TGTGCCAGCAGTTTAGGGCCGCCGAACTATGGCTACACCTTC.

The J gene is TRBJ2-5, the V gene TRBV9; D remains unclear. Germline assignment: CDR1 SGDLS and CDR2 YYNGEE. The CDR3 length is 16 residues. V was pared by 3 bases and J by 3 bases, with 18 bases between. The CDR3 nucleotides are TGTGCCAGCAGCGCCGAAATGGTGGGTAACGAAGAGACCCAGTACTTC. The encoded protein is CASSAEMVGNEETQYF. The full variable domain, with the rest looked up from reference TRBV9 and TRBJ2-5, is DSGVTQTPKHLITATGQRVTLRCSPRSGDLSVYWYQQSLDQGLQFLIQYYNGEERAKGNILERFSAQQFPDLHSELNLSSLELGDSALYFCASSAEMVGNEETQYFGPGTRLLVL.

At least ten counts were recorded for this clonotype. The gene calls are TRBV6-1 and TRBJ2-7, with 7 bases fitting TRBD1. V lost 11 bases and J lost 0; bases outside the gene matches: 7. Per the germline V gene, CDR1 is MNHNS and CDR2 is SASEGT. The CDR3 contains 13 residues. The CDR3 DNA is TGTGCCGGAAAGACAGGGCTCTCCTACGAGCAGTACTTC. Translated, it gives CAGKTGLSYEQYF.

To note about this clonotype: At one end the junction does not follow the germline gene, possibly because of a read error. V usage is TRBV9 and J usage is TRBJ2-7; maybe TRBD2 (6 bases). CDR1 is SGDLS, CDR2 YYNGEE, per germline. This CDR3 contains 13 residues. CDR3 in amino acids: CASSGRDSFEQYF. CDR3 coding DNA: TGTGCCAGCAGCGGAAGGGACTCCTTCGAGCAGTACTTC.

This chain joins TRBV5-1 and TRBJ1-3; D is uncertain. CDR1 is SGHRS and CDR2 is YFSETQ in the germline V gene. The CDR3 totals 14 residues. V gave up 0 bases and J gave up 3 bases, with 7 bases separating them. The CDR3 region has the DNA TGCGCCAGCAGCTTGGAAGGGAATGGAAACACCATATATTTT. Its protein is CASSLEGNGNTIYF. The whole variable domain, remainder taken from reference TRBV5-1 and TRBJ1-3, is KAGVTQTPRYLIKTRGQQVTLSCSPISGHRSVSWYQQTPGQGLQFLFEYFSETQRNKGNFPGRFSGRQFSNSRSEMNVSTLELGDSALYLCASSLEGNGNTIYFGEGSWLTVV.

The V call is TRBV12-5, the J call TRBJ1-1, with D unclear. The CDR3 is made up of 13 amino acids. Trimming shortened V by 3 bases and J by 0 bases, and 5 bases separated the two germline ends. Germline assignment: CDR1 LGHNT and CDR2 FRNRAP. The CDR3 reads CASGLSVNTEAFF. In nucleotides, the CDR3 is TGTGCTAGTGGTTTATCTGTGAACACTGAAGCTTTCTTT.

In this sample, this clonotype turned up a few times. The chain employs TRBV7-2 and TRBJ2-7; 8 positions match TRBD2. The CDR3 loop spans 12 amino acids. CDR1 is SGHTA, CDR2 FQGNSA, per germline. Germline trimming cut 5 bases from V and 13 bases from J; bases unmatched to any gene: 10. The CDR3 sequence: CASSQGRAGVYF. In DNA form, the CDR3 reads TGTGCCAGCAGCCAAGGTAGAGCGGGAGTCTACTTC.

This clonotype was seen a few times. V gene TRBV4-1 combines with J gene TRBJ2-7, with D perhaps given as TRBD1 or TRBD2 (6 bases each). The V end lost 1 base, the J end lost 4 bases, and 8 bases lay between the germline ends. The CDR3 has 13 residues. CDR1 and CDR2 (germline): MGHRA, YSYEKL. CDR3 in DNA: TGCGCCAGCAGCCAAGTAGGGGGGTACGAGCAGTACTTC. Translating gives CASSQVGGYEQYF.

The sample holds a few counts of this clonotype. The chain combines TRBV20-1 with TRBJ2-3; 9 bases map to TRBD2. Per the germline V gene, CDR1 is DFQATT and CDR2 is SNEGSKA (reference sequence). After removal of 2 bases from V and 2 bases from J, the junction contained 5 bases not matched to a gene. CDR3 length: 15 amino acids. The CDR3 spells CSARSAGGFTDTQYF. CDR3 bases: TGCAGTGCTAGATCCGCGGGGGGGTTCACAGATACGCAGTATTTT.

This clonotype was observed a few times. DNA of the CDR3: TGCAGTGCTAGTCGGTCTAGCGGGAGGGCCTTCTCTACCGAGCAGTACTTC. It encodes CSASRSSGRAFSTEQYF. The V call is TRBV20-1, the J call TRBJ2-7; 12 nucleotides line up with TRBD2. The CDR3 loop spans 17 amino acids. Per the germline V gene, CDR1 is DFQATT and CDR2 is SNEGSKA (reference sequence). The trim removed 3 bases at V and 6 bases at J, leaving 15 bases unmatched.

The CDR3 loop reads CASSLGDYTNEQFF. As DNA, the CDR3 is TGCGCCAGCAGCTTGGGGGACTATACCAATGAGCAGTTCTTC. The chain joins TRBV5-1 to TRBJ2-1; 7 positions match TRBD2. V was clipped by 0 bases and J by 6 bases; unmatched bases: 3. The CDR3 has 14 amino acids. The V gene's germline CDR1 is SGHRS and CDR2 YFSETQ.

This clonotype was seen many times. In DNA, the CDR3 is TGTGCCAGCAGTTACACGGGCGACTATGGCTACACCTTC. Translated, it gives CASSYTGDYGYTF. V is TRBV6-6 and J is TRBJ1-2; D is undetermined. The CDR3 sequence is 13 residues long. CDR1 MNHNY and CDR2 SVGAGI come from the germline V gene (reference sequence). V was cut by 2 bases and J by 3 bases, with 7 bases left in between.

This sequence joins TRBV7-9 and TRBJ2-3; 8 nucleotides match TRBD1. The germline CDR1 and CDR2 sequences are SEHNR and FQNEAQ (reference sequence). The CDR3 runs to 14 residues. Unmatched junction bases numbered 13, after V lost 9 bases and J lost 8 bases. DNA of the CDR3: TGTGCCAGTGGCCGACAGGGGACCTTTTTTACGCAGTATTTT. Translating it yields CASGRQGTFFTQYF.

V is TRBV12-3 or TRBV12-4 and J is TRBJ2-7, with 8 bases aligning to TRBD2. This CDR3 contains 15 residues. V shed 6 bases and J 0 bases; nucleotides not matched to a gene: 7. CDR3 nucleotides: TGTGCCAGCAGCCCTGGCGGGGGGACCTCCTACGAGCAGTACTTC. Its protein is CASSPGGGTSYEQYF.

This clonotype turned up a few times. The chain joins TRBV2 to TRBJ2-2; TRBD2 might be the D (7 bases). Germline CDR1 SNHLY, CDR2 FYNNEI. Deletions cut 7 bases from V and 4 bases from J, with 10 bases between. The CDR3 is 13 residues long. The CDR3 sequence is CASNREGTGELFF. Written as DNA, the CDR3 is TGTGCCAGCAACAGGGAGGGCACCGGGGAGCTGTTTTTT.

This clonotype was observed a handful of times. The V call is TRBV6-1, the J call TRBJ2-7, with 8 nucleotides matching TRBD2. The ends lost 5 bases at V and 0 bases at J; junction bases unmatched: 9. The CDR3 runs 16 residues. Germline CDR1 is MNHNS and CDR2 is SASEGT. CDR3 coding DNA: TGTGCCAGCAGTACCCGCTTAGCGGGAAGCTCCTACGAGCAGTACTTC. Its translation: CASSTRLAGSSYEQYF.

This clonotype occurred a few times. This sequence joins TRBV18 and TRBJ1-2; 7 positions match TRBD1. Germline-derived CDR1 and CDR2 are KGHSH and LQKENI. The CDR3 totals 15 residues. With V trimmed by 3 bases and J by 4 bases, 8 bases remained unmatched. The CDR3 DNA follows: TGTGCCAGCTCACCTACGTCGGGACAGACCTATGGCTACACCTTC. This translates into CASSPTSGQTYGYTF.

This chain links TRBV4-2 with TRBJ1-1, with TRBD1 identical over 7 bases. The CDR3 is 14 residues long. Germline trimming cut 4 bases from V and 1 base from J; bases unmatched to any gene: 3. CDR1 is LGHNA and CDR2 is YNFKEQ in the germline V gene. This chain's CDR3 is CASSPRQGNTEAFF. The CDR3 nucleotides read TGTGCCAGCAGCCCTAGACAGGGGAACACTGAAGCTTTCTTT.

This clonotype was detected ten times or more. The rearrangement joins TRBV5-1 to TRBJ2-1; perhaps D is TRBD1 or TRBD2 (5 bases each). V lost 1 base and J lost 2, with 7 bases in between. The CDR3 spans 14 residues. Germline values: CDR1 SGHRS, CDR2 YFSETQ. CDR3 residues: CASSLTGPYNEQFF. The CDR3 DNA is TGCGCCAGCAGCTTGACGGGACCCTACAATGAGCAGTTCTTC.

This clonotype was seen many times. The chain employs TRBV7-2 and TRBJ1-6, with 10 bases fitting TRBD1. The J segment lost 9 bases and the V segment lost 3 bases, leaving 8 bases of the junction unmatched. This CDR3 spans 16 amino acids. Germline CDR1 reads SGHTA; CDR2 reads FQGNSA. The CDR3 is CASSFGDRGLGSPLHF. The CDR3 DNA reads as TGTGCCAGCAGCTTTGGCGACAGGGGGCTGGGTTCACCCCTCCACTTT. Combining the CDR3 with reference TRBV7-2 and TRBJ1-6 gives the whole variable domain GAGVSQSPSNKVTEKGKDVELRCDPISGHTALYWYRQSLGQGLEFLIYFQGNSAPDKSGLPSDRFSAERTGGSVSTLTIQRTQQEDSAVYLCASSFGDRGLGSPLHFGNGTRLTVT.

V usage is TRBV6-1 and J usage is TRBJ2-3, with D possibly being TRBD1 or TRBD2 (5 bases each). Looked up from germline, CDR1 is MNHNS and CDR2 is SASEGT. V was trimmed by 6 bases and J by 3 bases, leaving 7 bases between them. The CDR3 has 12 residues. The CDR3 coding sequence is TGTGCCAGCAGGGGGACGACAGATACGCAGTATTTT. Its translation: CASRGTTDTQYF.

The chain is built from TRBV7-9 and TRBJ1-1; possible D gene TRBD1, 5 bases. V was shortened by 8 bases and J by 3 bases, with 13 bases between the two germline ends. This CDR3 is built from 13 residues. Germline loops: CDR1 SEHNR, CDR2 FQNEAQ (reference sequence). CDR3 in DNA: TGTGCCAGCCTCGGGGGGAAGTACACTGAAGCTTTCTTT. Encoded protein: CASLGGKYTEAFF.

This clonotype was picked up a small number of times. The chain recombines TRBV12-3 or TRBV12-4 with TRBJ2-7; TRBD1 aligns across 7 bases. There are 15 residues in the CDR3. Losses at the gene ends were 4 bases for V and 1 base for J; bases not matched to a gene: 7. CDR3 residues: CASSSRQGQSYEQYF. Written as DNA, the CDR3 is TGTGCCAGCAGTTCCCGACAGGGTCAATCCTACGAGCAGTACTTC.